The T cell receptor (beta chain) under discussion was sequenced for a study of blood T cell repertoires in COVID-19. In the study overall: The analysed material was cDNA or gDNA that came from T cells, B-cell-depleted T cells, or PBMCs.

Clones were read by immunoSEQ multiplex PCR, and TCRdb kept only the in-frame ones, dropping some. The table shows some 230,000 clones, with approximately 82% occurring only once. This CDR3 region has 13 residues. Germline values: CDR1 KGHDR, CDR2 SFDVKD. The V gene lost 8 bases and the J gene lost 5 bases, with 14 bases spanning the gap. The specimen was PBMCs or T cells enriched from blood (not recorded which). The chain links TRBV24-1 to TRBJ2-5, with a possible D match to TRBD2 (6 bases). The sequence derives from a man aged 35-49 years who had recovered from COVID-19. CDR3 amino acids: CATMGGTGETQYF. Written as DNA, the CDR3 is TGTGCCACCATGGGCGGGACGGGGGAGACCCAGTACTTC.